Below, 22 T cell receptor beta chains from the same sample are listed, as sequenced in a study of cytotoxic CD8 clonotypes in ibrutinib-treated CLL. Generated by immunoSEQ multiplex PCR, the TCRdb table keeps only in-frame clones and is missing some. The data contain around 150,000 clones, roughly four fifths of them seen just once; the ten biggest clones take up roughly 2%. The sequenced sample was PBMCs, obtained after 12 months of ibrutinib treatment. These receptors came from a human donor with chronic lymphocytic leukemia.

The chain employs TRBV28 and TRBJ2-5; no firm D call. Germline values: CDR1 MDHEN, CDR2 SYDVKM. The ends were cut back, 6 bases at V and 0 bases at J, with 8 bases in the middle. There are 13 residues in the CDR3. CDR3 region: CASRLQNQETQYF. The CDR3, as DNA: TGTGCCAGCAGACTACAGAACCAAGAGACCCAGTACTTC.

The table lists this clone with a few counts. J is TRBJ2-2 and V is TRBV5-8, with a weak D call TRBD1 (5 bases). This CDR3 comprises 14 residues. Germline V gene data show CDR1 as SGHTS and CDR2 as YDEGEE. The V and J ends lost 5 bases and 2 bases respectively, with 10 bases between them. The DNA of the CDR3 is TGTGCCAGCAGTCCAACAGGCAACACCGGGGAGCTGTTTTTT. Its translation: CASSPTGNTGELFF.

The rearrangement joins TRBV4-3 to TRBJ2-2; D is ambiguous. Trimming stripped 1 base from V and 4 bases from J, with 10 bases between. The CDR3 length is 15 residues. The germline V gene has CDR1 LGHNA and CDR2 YSLEER. The CDR3 nucleotides read TGCGCCAGCAGCCAAGCCCTTATAGGCACCGGGGAGCTGTTTTTT. The encoded protein is CASSQALIGTGELFF.

This chain links TRBV4-3 with TRBJ2-3; no clear D gene. Germline V gene lookup returns CDR1 LGHNA and CDR2 YSLEER. The ends were cut back, 0 bases at V and 1 base at J, with 11 bases in the middle. This CDR3 contains 16 residues. The CDR3 here is CASSQDADPRTDTQYF. The CDR3 nucleotides are TGCGCCAGCAGCCAAGATGCCGACCCTCGCACAGATACGCAGTATTTT.

The rearrangement links TRBV7-2 to TRBJ2-3; 15 positions agree with TRBD2. Unmatched junction bases numbered 7, after V lost 5 bases and J lost 1 base. Looked up from germline, CDR1 is SGHTA and CDR2 is FQGNSA. The CDR3 has 18 amino acids. CDR3 DNA: TGTGCCAGCAGCGCCGGGACTAGCGGGGGGTTCCGCACAGATACGCAGTATTTT. Protein: CASSAGTSGGFRTDTQYF.

The chain employs TRBV28 and TRBJ2-3; 10 bases are a match to TRBD2. The CDR3 is made up of 18 amino acids. Germline CDR1 MDHEN, CDR2 SYDVKM. V trimming: 1 base; J trimming: 3 bases; junction bases outside the gene matches: 10. CDR3 in amino acids: CASSLFTSGEVETDTQYF. As DNA, the CDR3 is TGTGCCAGCAGTTTATTCACTAGCGGGGAAGTAGAGACAGATACGCAGTATTTT.

The chain couples TRBV27 to TRBJ1-6; D is unresolved. V was trimmed by 6 bases and J by 7 bases, leaving 16 bases between them. Germline V gene sequence: CDR1 MNHEY, CDR2 SMNVEV (reference sequence). The CDR3 contains 15 residues. CDR3 sequence reads: CASSRTDLRNSPLHF. In DNA form, the CDR3 reads TGTGCCAGCAGCCGCACAGATTTGAGAAATTCACCCCTCCACTTT.

This clone showed up just once. The chain is built from TRBV7-9 and TRBJ2-7; D possibly corresponds to TRBD2 (5 bases). The CDR3 length is 15 residues. CDR1 and CDR2 from the germline V gene are SEHNR and FQNEAQ (reference sequence). The germline V and J ends were trimmed by 2 bases and 6 bases, with 17 bases remaining between them. CDR3 loop: CASSLNTADLLEQYF. The CDR3 DNA reads TGTGCCAGCAGCTTAAATACAGCGGACCTCCTCGAGCAGTACTTC.

A remark on this clone: At one of its ends the junction is not consistent with the germline gene, which may arise from a read error. This sequence joins TRBV7-2 and TRBJ2-5; TRBD2 is a possible D gene (6 bases). Germline V gene sequence: CDR1 SGHTA, CDR2 FQGNSA. The CDR3 sequence is 15 residues long. CDR3 nucleotides: TGTGCCAGCAGCACATCCGGGACTGGATTACCCCCCCATTACTTC. It codes for CASSTSGTGLPPHYF.

The chain links TRBV6-6 to TRBJ1-5; D not certain. The germline V gene encodes CDR1 MNHNY and CDR2 SVGAGI (reference sequence). CDR3 length: 14 amino acids. Trimming took 5 bases from V and 7 from J, leaving 15 bases between them. CDR3 coding DNA: TGTGCCAGCAGTGCGGTGATTGAGGGACAGCCCCAGCATTTT. Residues: CASSAVIEGQPQHF.

CDR3 amino acids: CASTILSTDTQYF. The CDR3 DNA reads TGTGCCAGCACAATCCTTAGCACAGATACGCAGTATTTT. J is TRBJ2-3 and V is TRBV28; no clear D gene. Trimming left V 7 bases short and J 0 bases short, with 8 bases between. The CDR3 loop spans 13 amino acids. Germline V gene data show CDR1 as MDHEN and CDR2 as SYDVKM.

This clone has a single count. The chain links TRBV2 to TRBJ2-7, with TRBD1 matching 7 bases. This CDR3 has 16 residues. Germline V gene sequence: CDR1 SNHLY, CDR2 FYNNEI. With 5 bases clipped from V and 1 base from J, the junction kept 11 bases outside the gene matches. This CDR3 is CASSSLLGTVSYEQYF. Here the CDR3 DNA reads TGTGCCAGCAGTTCCCTCCTTGGGACAGTGTCCTACGAGCAGTACTTC.

J is TRBJ2-5 and V is TRBV2, with 15 nucleotides matching TRBD2. Unmatched junction bases numbered 8, after V lost 10 bases and J lost 2 bases. The CDR3 is 16 amino acids. Germline lookup yields CDR1 SNHLY and CDR2 FYNNEI. CDR3 DNA: TGTGCCATCTGGACTAGCGGGGGGGCCGAGCAAGAGACCCAGTACTTC. Its protein product is CAIWTSGGAEQETQYF.

The V gene is TRBV5-4, the J gene TRBJ2-7; 12 nucleotides match TRBD2. Germline assignment: CDR1 SGHNT and CDR2 YYREEE (reference sequence). The CDR3 extends over 15 amino acids. Trimming removed 4 bases from V and 2 bases from J; junction bases left unmatched: 4. The CDR3 DNA sequence: TGTGCCAGCAGCCCTGGACTAGCGGGGCCCTACGAGCAGTACTTC. The encoded protein is CASSPGLAGPYEQYF.

This chain connects TRBV7-2 to TRBJ2-3; weak D call: TRBD2 (5 bases). Trimming removed 4 bases from V and 10 bases from J, with 24 bases in between. Germline CDR1 reads SGHTA; CDR2 reads FQGNSA. The CDR3 contains 16 residues. This chain's CDR3 is CASSSPVRGMGTAQYF. The CDR3, as DNA: TGTGCCAGCAGCTCCCCTGTGAGAGGGATGGGTACGGCGCAGTATTTT. Complete variable domain (other parts from reference TRBV7-2 and TRBJ2-3): GAGVSQSPSNKVTEKGKDVELRCDPISGHTALYWYRQSLGQGLEFLIYFQGNSAPDKSGLPSDRFSAERTGGSVSTLTIQRTQQEDSAVYLCASSSPVRGMGTAQYFGPGTRLTVL.

The CDR3 reads CAWSPRQASTGELFF. Here the CDR3 DNA reads TGTGCCTGGAGCCCCCGACAGGCGAGCACCGGGGAGCTGTTTTTT. The gene calls are TRBV30 and TRBJ2-2; D possibly corresponds to TRBD1 (6 bases). The germline V gene has CDR1 GTSNPN and CDR2 SVGIG (reference sequence). The V end was cut by 3 bases, the J end by 4 bases, with 15 bases between. This CDR3 region has 15 residues.

The V and J genes are TRBV11-2 and TRBJ2-7, with a weak D call TRBD2 (7 bases). The germline gives CDR1 SGHAT, CDR2 FQNNGV. CDR3 size: 14 residues. Deletions cut 3 bases from V and 5 bases from J, with 14 bases between. Written as DNA, the CDR3 is TGTGCCAGCAGCTTGTGGCAGGGGAGGGACGAGCAGTACTTC. This codes for CASSLWQGRDEQYF.

V usage is TRBV7-3 and J usage is TRBJ2-5; 9 bases are shared with TRBD1. V was pared by 5 bases and J by 2 bases, with 12 bases of the junction left unmatched. This CDR3 has 17 residues. Looked up from germline, CDR1 is SGHTA and CDR2 is FQGTGA. The CDR3 DNA follows: TGTGCCAGCAGCCTCCGGCCTAAGGGACAGGGTCAAGAGACCCAGTACTTC. Encoded protein: CASSLRPKGQGQETQYF.

The V and J genes are TRBV27 and TRBJ1-5; TRBD1 might be the D (6 bases). Deletions cut 5 bases from V and 4 bases from J, with 15 bases between. Germline V CDR1 and CDR2: MNHEY, SMNVEV (reference sequence). This CDR3 comprises 15 residues. Written as DNA, the CDR3 is TGTGCCAGCAGTAGTGACAGGATCAGGAATCAGCCCCAGCATTTT. It encodes CASSSDRIRNQPQHF.

This clone was found a few times. The rearrangement links TRBV5-1 to TRBJ1-1, with D hard to call. Per germline, CDR1 SGHRS and CDR2 YFSETQ. This CDR3 is built from 16 residues. Trimming removed 4 bases at V and 0 bases at J, with 16 bases between. The CDR3 loop is CASSPTPFGMNTEAFF. In DNA form, the CDR3 reads TGCGCCAGCAGCCCCACCCCTTTCGGGATGAACACTGAAGCTTTCTTT.

This chain uses TRBV4-3 with TRBJ2-7; TRBD1 aligns across 7 bases. V lost 0 bases, J lost 3 bases, and 2 bases stayed unmatched. The germline gives CDR1 LGHNA, CDR2 YSLEER. The CDR3 runs 14 residues. This chain's CDR3 is CASSQEPGGYEQYF. In nucleotides, the CDR3 is TGCGCCAGCAGCCAAGAGCCAGGGGGCTACGAGCAGTACTTC.

The chain combines TRBV5-4 with TRBJ1-2; no definite D call. CDR3 length: 14 amino acids. Trimming took off 1 base at V and 8 bases at J, with 15 bases between the two ends. From germline, CDR1 is SGHNT and CDR2 YYREEE (reference sequence). The CDR3 here is CASSLIQANPGYTF. CDR3 nucleotide sequence: TGTGCCAGCAGCTTGATACAAGCCAACCCCGGCTACACCTTC.